This TCR beta chain was profiled in a study of regulatory T cells in long-lasting Graves disease. Study results and caveats: Persistent disease exhibited a predilection for TRBV28, TRBJ1-2 and TRBJ2-5.

Germline V gives CDR1 MGHRA, CDR2 YSYEKL. Trimming pared 0 bases from V and 3 bases from J, leaving 12 bases between. The CDR3 contains 15 residues. This clonotype was counted a few times. As yet, its antigen is unknown. To make TCR beta libraries, researchers used iRepertoire HTBI primers and Arm-PCR of CDR3 regions. TCRdb called the multiplex PCR reads again in MiXCR, with one record for every CDR3 protein. The top ten clones hold around 15% of a sample with around 400,000 distinct CDR3 sequences, under 25% of them seen once. Stated time point: persistent/refractory GD, antithyroid drugs over 5 years with positive TRAb. PBMC RNA served as the TCR library source.

The chain joins TRBV4-1 to TRBJ2-7; weak D call: TRBD1 (6 bases). This sequence originates from a female donor with Graves disease. Sequencing was performed on peripheral blood mononuclear cells (PBMCs), taken when the disease was refractory, from a patient treated with antithyroid drugs. CDR3 region: CASSQDPGVYYEQYF. Here the CDR3 DNA reads TGCGCCAGCAGCCAAGATCCAGGGGTCTACTACGAGCAGTACTTC.